A single sample gave rise to the 21 T cell receptor beta chains below, sequenced in a study of T-cell memory formation after mild COVID-19. TCRdb reprocessed the 5' RACE reads via MiXCR and lists one record per CDR3 protein. Found here are approximately 580,000 distinct CDR3 sequences, over 20% of them singletons; the top ten hold 9.5% to 15%. What was sequenced was PBMCs or a T cell subset sorted from them (not recorded which). The source of these receptors is an adult woman who had mild COVID-19 (a few samples of this study predate the infection). Cell type and time point are not known.

This chain joins TRBV6-2 or TRBV6-3 and TRBJ2-4, with 9 nucleotides matching TRBD2. Looked up from germline, CDR1 is MNHEY and CDR2 is SVGEGT. V was clipped by 6 bases and J by 3 bases; unmatched bases: 18. The CDR3 consists of 19 residues. This chain's CDR3 is CASSDPAGGRAFGKNIQYF. DNA of the CDR3: TGTGCCAGCAGCGATCCCGCCGGCGGGAGGGCTTTCGGCAAAAACATTCAGTACTTC.

The chain is built from TRBV5-1 and TRBJ1-1, with TRBD1 matching 8 bases. Germline V gene lookup returns CDR1 SGHRS and CDR2 YFSETQ. V was clipped by 4 bases and J by 7 bases; unmatched bases: 9. This CDR3 is 14 amino acids long. In DNA, the CDR3 is TGCGCCAGCAGCCTTCAGGGGGCTCGAGATGAAGCTTTCTTT. As protein: CASSLQGARDEAFF.

The J gene is TRBJ2-3, the V gene TRBV3-1, with D unclear. The CDR3 is 13 amino acids. V was pared by 4 bases and J by 3 bases, with 8 bases between. In germline, CDR1 is LGHDT, CDR2 YNNKEL (reference sequence). The CDR3 coding sequence is TGTGCCAGCAGCCCGGCTTTTACAGATACGCAGTATTTT. It yields the protein CASSPAFTDTQYF.

The rearrangement links TRBV11-2 to TRBJ2-2; no reliable D call. The length of the CDR3 is 15 residues. The V gene's germline CDR1 is SGHAT and CDR2 FQNNGV. V dropped 5 bases and J dropped 1 base, with 11 bases sitting between them. Here the CDR3 reads CASSRRRLNTGELFF. The CDR3 DNA reads as TGTGCCAGCAGCCGAAGAAGACTGAACACCGGGGAGCTGTTTTTT.

The rearrangement links TRBV5-4 to TRBJ2-3; no clear D gene. V was clipped by 2 bases and J by 0 bases, with 10 bases between them. The CDR3 runs to 15 residues. The germline gives CDR1 SGHNT, CDR2 YYREEE (reference sequence). The CDR3 sequence is CASSFGQFSTDTQYF. The CDR3 bases are TGTGCCAGCAGCTTTGGCCAGTTTAGCACAGATACGCAGTATTTT.

This clonotype was seen a handful of times. The chain recombines TRBV20-1 with TRBJ2-4, with a weak D call TRBD2 (6 bases). The V end lost 2 bases, the J end lost 7 bases, and 15 bases lay between the germline ends. The CDR3 runs to 14 residues. Looked up from germline, CDR1 is DFQATT and CDR2 is SNEGSKA (reference sequence). CDR3 nucleotides: TGCAGTGCTAGACTCTCGGGGGTCGGGAACATTCAGTACTTC. This sequence encodes CSARLSGVGNIQYF.

This clonotype was seen a few times. This chain links TRBV12-3 or TRBV12-4 with TRBJ2-5; D is unclear. This CDR3 region has 13 residues. V gave up 4 bases and J gave up 6 bases, with 12 bases separating them. The CDR3, as DNA: TGTGCCAGCAGTTCAATAGCACCGCAGACCCAGTACTTC. This encodes CASSSIAPQTQYF.

The chain recombines TRBV18 with TRBJ2-2; perhaps TRBD2 as D (5 bases). Trimming removed 0 bases at V and 0 bases at J, with 8 bases between. This CDR3 spans 16 amino acids. The germline gives CDR1 KGHSH, CDR2 LQKENI. The CDR3 DNA sequence: TGTGCCAGCTCACCACCGGGCGGGTCGAACACCGGGGAGCTGTTTTTT. It yields the protein CASSPPGGSNTGELFF.

The chain carries TRBV12-3 or TRBV12-4 and TRBJ2-1; D not certain. The CDR3 loop spans 14 amino acids. V was cut by 3 bases and J by 6 bases, with 12 bases left in between. This CDR3 reads CASSLIPPANEQFF. DNA for the CDR3: TGTGCCAGCAGTTTGATACCCCCCGCCAATGAGCAGTTCTTC.

The chain recombines TRBV4-1 with TRBJ1-5, with D perhaps TRBD1 (5 bases). Germline assignment: CDR1 MGHRA and CDR2 YSYEKL. This CDR3 contains 15 residues. V lost 4 bases, J lost 2 bases, and 12 bases lay in between. As DNA, the CDR3 is TGCGCCAGCAGCCCGGGTGGGGGTGGCAATCAGCCCCAGCATTTT. Amino acid sequence: CASSPGGGGNQPQHF.

V is TRBV12-3 or TRBV12-4 and J is TRBJ1-5, with D unresolved. The CDR3 contains 14 residues. V lost 2 bases and J lost 2, with 7 bases in between. The CDR3 region is CASSLMDGNQPQHF. For the CDR3, the DNA is TGTGCCAGCAGTTTAATGGACGGCAATCAGCCCCAGCATTTT.

The chain links TRBV25-1 to TRBJ2-2, with TRBD2 matching 7 bases. The CDR3 sequence is 16 residues long. V lost 6 bases, J lost 4 bases, and 11 bases stayed unmatched. Germline V gene lookup returns CDR1 MGHDK and CDR2 SYGVNS. The CDR3 sequence: CASRGHRSGITGELFF. DNA of the CDR3: TGTGCCAGCAGAGGTCACAGGAGCGGGATCACCGGGGAGCTGTTTTTT.

As DNA, the CDR3 is TGTGCCAGCAGTGAAGATTCAGCAACTGGCAATGAGCAGTTCTTC. Translated: CASSEDSATGNEQFF. This chain uses TRBV2 with TRBJ2-1; D unresolved. Trimming took 1 base from V and 6 from J, leaving 13 bases between them. This CDR3 has 15 amino acids. Germline loops: CDR1 SNHLY, CDR2 FYNNEI.

This clonotype appeared a few times. The chain recombines TRBV12-3 or TRBV12-4 with TRBJ2-3, with D perhaps being TRBD1 or TRBD2 (6 bases each). Trimming shortened V by 6 bases and J by 1 base, and 17 bases separated the two germline ends. The CDR3 runs to 16 residues. CDR3 loop: CASSPEPGGRTDTQYF. CDR3 in DNA: TGTGCCAGCAGCCCCGAGCCCGGGGGCCGCACAGATACGCAGTATTTT.

This chain connects TRBV4-1 to TRBJ2-1, with D possibly matching TRBD1 (6 bases). The germline CDR1 and CDR2 sequences are MGHRA and YSYEKL. The CDR3 contains 17 residues. Between the trimmed V and J ends, which lost 2 bases and 7 bases, there was a span of 21 bases. The CDR3 protein is CASSQSVSPRGGNEQFF. The CDR3 DNA is TGCGCCAGCAGCCAATCCGTTAGTCCTCGAGGGGGAAATGAGCAGTTCTTC.

This clonotype has just a few counts. CDR3 protein: CASSQDVAWGVTDTQYF. As DNA, the CDR3 is TGTGCCAGCAGCCAAGATGTGGCTTGGGGGGTCACAGATACGCAGTATTTT. This chain joins TRBV4-2 and TRBJ2-3, with D perhaps matching TRBD2 (6 bases). Germline V gene sequence: CDR1 LGHNA, CDR2 YNFKEQ. The V end was cut by 0 bases, the J end by 2 bases, with 15 bases between. CDR3 length: 17 residues.

This rearrangement joins TRBV29-1 to TRBJ1-2; unclear D gene. V was shortened by 4 bases and J by 1 base, with 4 bases between the two germline ends. Germline V lookup: CDR1 SQVTM, CDR2 ANQGSEA. The CDR3 extends over 11 amino acids. CDR3 sequence (DNA): TGCAGCGTTGGGGGTAACTATGGCTACACCTTC. It yields the protein CSVGGNYGYTF.

In its sample, this clonotype was seen a few times. The chain couples TRBV12-3 or TRBV12-4 to TRBJ2-7, with TRBD1 matching 10 bases. The CDR3 is 14 residues long. J was trimmed by 6 bases and V by 6 bases; bases with no gene match: 8. CDR3 in DNA: TGTGCCAGCAGCAATTCCGGGACAGGGGCCGAGCAGTACTTC. Encoded protein: CASSNSGTGAEQYF.

The gene calls are TRBV20-1 and TRBJ2-7; TRBD2 matches at 11 bases. The V gene's germline CDR1 is DFQATT and CDR2 SNEGSKA (reference sequence). The junction had 7 bases not matched to a gene; V was cut back by 2 bases and J by 4 bases. CDR3 length: 15 amino acids. CDR3 amino acids: CSARMELAGVYEQYF. The CDR3 bases are TGCAGTGCTAGAATGGAACTAGCGGGAGTATACGAGCAGTACTTC.

Many counts were recorded for this clonotype. This chain connects TRBV4-1 to TRBJ2-7, with TRBD1 matching 10 bases. V was pared by 5 bases and J by 5 bases, with 15 bases of the junction left unmatched. The CDR3 runs to 17 residues. Germline lookup yields CDR1 MGHRA and CDR2 YSYEKL. This CDR3 is CASSLSWTGGAIDEQYF. The CDR3 bases are TGCGCCAGCAGCTTAAGTTGGACAGGGGGGGCAATCGACGAGCAGTACTTC.

This clonotype came up a few times. J is TRBJ1-5 and V is TRBV27; 7 nucleotides line up with TRBD1. With 3 bases clipped from V and 2 bases from J, the junction kept 4 bases outside the gene matches. The CDR3 extends over 15 amino acids. Germline lookup yields CDR1 MNHEY and CDR2 SMNVEV (reference sequence). The DNA of the CDR3 is TGTGCCAGCAGTTTCACAGGGGCAGGCAATCAGCCCCAGCATTTT. Translated: CASSFTGAGNQPQHF.